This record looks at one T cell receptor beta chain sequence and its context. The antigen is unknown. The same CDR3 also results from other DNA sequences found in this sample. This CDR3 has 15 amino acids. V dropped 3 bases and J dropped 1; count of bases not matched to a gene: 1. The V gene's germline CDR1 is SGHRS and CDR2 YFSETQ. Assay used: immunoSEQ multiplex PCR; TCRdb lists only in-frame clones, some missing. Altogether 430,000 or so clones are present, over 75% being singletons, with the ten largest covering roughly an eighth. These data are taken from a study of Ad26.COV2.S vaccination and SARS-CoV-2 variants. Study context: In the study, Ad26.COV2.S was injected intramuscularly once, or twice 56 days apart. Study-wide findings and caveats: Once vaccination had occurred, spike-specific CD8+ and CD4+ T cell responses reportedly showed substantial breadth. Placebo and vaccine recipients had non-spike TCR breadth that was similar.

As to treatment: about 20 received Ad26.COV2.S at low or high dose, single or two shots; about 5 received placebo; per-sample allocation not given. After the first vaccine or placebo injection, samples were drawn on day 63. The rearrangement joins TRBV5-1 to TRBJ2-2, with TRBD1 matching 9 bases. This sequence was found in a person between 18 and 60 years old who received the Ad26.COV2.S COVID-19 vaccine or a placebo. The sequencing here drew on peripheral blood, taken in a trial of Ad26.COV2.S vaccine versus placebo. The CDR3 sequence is CASSSGQGNTGELFF. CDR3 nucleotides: TGCGCCAGCAGCTCGGGACAGGGGAACACCGGGGAGCTGTTTTTT.